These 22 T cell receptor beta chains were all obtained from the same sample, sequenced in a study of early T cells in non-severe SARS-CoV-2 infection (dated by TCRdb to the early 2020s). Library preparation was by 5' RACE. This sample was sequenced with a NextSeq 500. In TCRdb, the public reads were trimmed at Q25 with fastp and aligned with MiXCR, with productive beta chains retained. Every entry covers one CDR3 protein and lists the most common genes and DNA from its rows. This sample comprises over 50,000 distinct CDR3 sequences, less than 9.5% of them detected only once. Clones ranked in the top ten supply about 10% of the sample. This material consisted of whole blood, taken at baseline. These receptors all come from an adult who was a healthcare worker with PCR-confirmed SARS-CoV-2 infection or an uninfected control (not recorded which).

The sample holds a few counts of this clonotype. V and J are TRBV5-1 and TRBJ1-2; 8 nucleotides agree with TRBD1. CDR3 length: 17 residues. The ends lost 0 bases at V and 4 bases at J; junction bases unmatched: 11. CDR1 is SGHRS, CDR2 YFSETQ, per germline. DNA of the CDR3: TGCGCCAGCAGCTTGGGACAGGGGAACCTTCGGCGCTATGGCTACACCTTC. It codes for CASSLGQGNLRRYGYTF.

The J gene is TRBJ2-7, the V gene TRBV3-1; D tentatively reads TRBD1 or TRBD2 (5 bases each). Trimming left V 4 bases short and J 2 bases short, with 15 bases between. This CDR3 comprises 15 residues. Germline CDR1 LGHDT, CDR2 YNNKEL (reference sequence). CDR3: CASSLTGDGAYEQYF. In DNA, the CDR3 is TGTGCCAGCAGCCTCACTGGGGACGGCGCCTACGAGCAGTACTTC.

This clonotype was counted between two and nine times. CDR3 coding DNA: TGTGCCAGCAGTTCGGACAGGACAGAAGAGACCCAGTACTTC. It translates to CASSSDRTEETQYF. The V call is TRBV28, the J call TRBJ2-5; TRBD1 aligns across 7 bases. The CDR3 is 14 residues long. From germline, CDR1 is MDHEN and CDR2 SYDVKM. Losses at the gene ends were 4 bases for V and 3 bases for J; bases not matched to a gene: 5.

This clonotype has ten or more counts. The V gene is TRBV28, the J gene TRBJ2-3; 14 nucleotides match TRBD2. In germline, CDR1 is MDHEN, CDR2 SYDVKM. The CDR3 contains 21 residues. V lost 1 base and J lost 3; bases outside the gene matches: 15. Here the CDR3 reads CASSLFKLKGTSGRLTDTQYF. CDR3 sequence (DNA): TGTGCCAGCAGTTTATTTAAACTTAAAGGGACTAGCGGGAGATTAACAGATACGCAGTATTTT.

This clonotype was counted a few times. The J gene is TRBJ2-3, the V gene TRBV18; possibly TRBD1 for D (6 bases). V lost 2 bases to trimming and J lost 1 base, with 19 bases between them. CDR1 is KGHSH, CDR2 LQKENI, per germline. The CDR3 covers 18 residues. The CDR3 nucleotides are TGTGCCAGCTCACCAAAGGAGACAGGCGAGGGGGGCACAGATACGCAGTATTTT. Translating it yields CASSPKETGEGGTDTQYF.

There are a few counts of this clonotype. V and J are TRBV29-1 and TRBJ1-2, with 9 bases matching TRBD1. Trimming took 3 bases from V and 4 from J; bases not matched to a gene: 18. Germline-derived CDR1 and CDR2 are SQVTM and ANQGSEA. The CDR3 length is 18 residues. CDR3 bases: TGCAGCGTTGAGGCAGGGGTGGGACAGGGCCTTTTTAGCTATGGCTACACCTTC. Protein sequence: CSVEAGVGQGLFSYGYTF.

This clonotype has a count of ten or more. The CDR3, as DNA: TGTGCCAGCAGCGACCTTAATGAGCAGTTCTTC. It is translated as CASSDLNEQFF. The rearrangement links TRBV7-2 to TRBJ2-1; D not resolved. CDR1 is SGHTA, CDR2 FQGNSA, per germline. The CDR3 covers 11 residues. With 5 bases removed from V and 7 bases from J, the gap between germline ends came to 6 bases.

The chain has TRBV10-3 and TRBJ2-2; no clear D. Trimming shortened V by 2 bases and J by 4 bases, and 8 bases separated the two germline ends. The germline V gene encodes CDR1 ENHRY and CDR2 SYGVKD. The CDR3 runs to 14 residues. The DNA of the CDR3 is TGTGCCATCAGTGAGGTCGGATCCACCGGGGAGCTGTTTTTT. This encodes CAISEVGSTGELFF.

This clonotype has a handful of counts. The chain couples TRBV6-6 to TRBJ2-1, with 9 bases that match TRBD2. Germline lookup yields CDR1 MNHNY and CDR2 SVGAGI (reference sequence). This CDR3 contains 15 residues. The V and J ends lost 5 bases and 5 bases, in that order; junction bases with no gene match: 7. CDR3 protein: CASSRSGSLDNEQFF. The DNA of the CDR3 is TGTGCCAGCAGTCGTAGCGGGAGTCTCGACAATGAGCAGTTCTTC.

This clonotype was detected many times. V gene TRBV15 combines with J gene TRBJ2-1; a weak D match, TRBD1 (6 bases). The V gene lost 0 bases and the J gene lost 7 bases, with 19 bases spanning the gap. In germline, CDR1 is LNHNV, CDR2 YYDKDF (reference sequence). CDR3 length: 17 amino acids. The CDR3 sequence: CATSREIQGRRLNEQFF. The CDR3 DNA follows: TGTGCCACCAGCAGAGAAATCCAGGGGCGTAGGCTTAATGAGCAGTTCTTC.

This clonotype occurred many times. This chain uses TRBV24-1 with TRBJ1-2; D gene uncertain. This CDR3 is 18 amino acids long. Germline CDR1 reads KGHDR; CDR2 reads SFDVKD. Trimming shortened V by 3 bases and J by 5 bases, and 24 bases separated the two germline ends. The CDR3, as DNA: TGTGCCACCAGTGATCCTGAGACGGATTTAGGCTGGGGTTATGGCTACACCTTC. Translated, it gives CATSDPETDLGWGYGYTF.

The CDR3 DNA sequence: TGTGCCAGCAGCGCGACCGATAATCAGCCCCAGCATTTT. Translated: CASSATDNQPQHF. J is TRBJ1-5 and V is TRBV11-2; no clear D gene. The V end lost 5 bases, the J end lost 4 bases, and 9 bases lay between the germline ends. Germline V CDR1 and CDR2: SGHAT, FQNNGV. The CDR3 length is 13 residues.

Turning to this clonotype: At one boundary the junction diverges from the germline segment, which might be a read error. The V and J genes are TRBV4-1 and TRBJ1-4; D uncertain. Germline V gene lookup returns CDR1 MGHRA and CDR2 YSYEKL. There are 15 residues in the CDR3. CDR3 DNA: TGCGCCAGCAGCCAAGATCGGTTCAATCGTGAAAAACTGATTTTT. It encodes CASSQDRFNREKLIF.

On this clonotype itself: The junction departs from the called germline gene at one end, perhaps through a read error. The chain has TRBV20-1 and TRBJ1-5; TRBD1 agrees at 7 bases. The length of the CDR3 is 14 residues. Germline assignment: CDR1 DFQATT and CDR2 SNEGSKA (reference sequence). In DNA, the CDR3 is TGCAGTGCAGCTCCCGGGACAGCGGGGCAGCCCCGGCATTTT. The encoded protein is CSAAPGTAGQPRHF.

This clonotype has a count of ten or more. The CDR3 coding sequence is TGTGCCAGCAGCCCCCCGATTATCGGGGAGCTGTTTTTT. This sequence encodes CASSPPIIGELFF. V usage is TRBV7-6 and J usage is TRBJ2-2; no clear D. Germline V lookup: CDR1 SGHVS, CDR2 FNYEAQ. V gave up 5 bases and J gave up 7 bases, with 11 bases separating them. CDR3 size: 13 residues.

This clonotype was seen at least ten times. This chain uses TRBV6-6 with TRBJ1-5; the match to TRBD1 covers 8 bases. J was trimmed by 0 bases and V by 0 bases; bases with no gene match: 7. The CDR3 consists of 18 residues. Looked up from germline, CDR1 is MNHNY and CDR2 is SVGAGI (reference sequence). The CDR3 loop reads CASSYSSRDRFSNQPQHF. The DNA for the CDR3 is TGTGCCAGCAGTTACTCGTCCCGGGACAGGTTTAGCAATCAGCCCCAGCATTTT.

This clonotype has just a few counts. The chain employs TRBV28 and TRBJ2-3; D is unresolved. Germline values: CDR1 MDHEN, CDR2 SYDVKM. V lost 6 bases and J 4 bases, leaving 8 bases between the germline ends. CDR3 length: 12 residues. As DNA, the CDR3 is TGTGCCAGCAGAGGTCGGGCAGATACGCAGTATTTT. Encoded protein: CASRGRADTQYF.

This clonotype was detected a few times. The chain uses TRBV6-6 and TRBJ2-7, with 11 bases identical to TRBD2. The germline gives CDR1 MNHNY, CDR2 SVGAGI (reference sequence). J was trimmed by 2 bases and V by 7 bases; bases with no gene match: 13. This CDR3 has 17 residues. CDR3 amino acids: CASTFLAGGSPAYEQYF. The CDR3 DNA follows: TGTGCCAGCACCTTTCTAGCGGGAGGTTCCCCAGCCTACGAGCAGTACTTC.

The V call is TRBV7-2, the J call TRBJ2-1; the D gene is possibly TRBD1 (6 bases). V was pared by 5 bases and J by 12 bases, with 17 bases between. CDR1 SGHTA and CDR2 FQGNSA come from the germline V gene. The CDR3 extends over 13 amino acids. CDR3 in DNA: TGTGCCAGCAGCCCCTCTCAGGGGCCTATGCAGTTCTTC. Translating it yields CASSPSQGPMQFF.

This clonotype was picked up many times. CDR3 sequence reads: CASSLGSRVETQYF. The CDR3 coding sequence is TGTGCCAGCAGTTTAGGCTCTAGGGTTGAGACCCAGTACTTC. The chain uses TRBV28 and TRBJ2-5; D is undetermined. The V end was cut by 2 bases, the J end by 5 bases, with 12 bases between. Germline CDR1 and CDR2: MDHEN and SYDVKM. CDR3 size: 14 residues.

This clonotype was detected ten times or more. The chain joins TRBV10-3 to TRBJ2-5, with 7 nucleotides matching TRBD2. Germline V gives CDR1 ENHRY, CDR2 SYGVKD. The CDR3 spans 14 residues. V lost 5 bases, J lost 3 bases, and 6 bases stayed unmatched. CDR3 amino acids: CAISSGTTKETQYF. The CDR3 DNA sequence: TGTGCCATCAGTAGCGGGACTACCAAAGAGACCCAGTACTTC.

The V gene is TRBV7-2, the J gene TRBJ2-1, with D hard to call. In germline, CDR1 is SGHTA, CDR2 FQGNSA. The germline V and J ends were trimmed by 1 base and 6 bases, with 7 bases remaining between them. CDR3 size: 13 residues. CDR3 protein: CASSLVRINEQFF. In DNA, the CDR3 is TGTGCCAGCAGCTTAGTCAGGATCAATGAGCAGTTCTTC.